This TCR beta chain appears in the sequencing data of a study of Ad26.COV2.S vaccination and SARS-CoV-2 variants. General study results and limits: Substantial response breadth was reportedly seen for spike-specific CD8+ and CD4+ T cells after vaccination. Whether participants received vaccine or placebo, their non-spike TCR breadth was similar. Assessments of TCR breadth and depth may have underestimated the total T cell responses. Greater spike-specific TCR breadth was seen in vaccine recipients than in placebo recipients.

Only in-frame clones appear in the TCRdb table, and some are missing; sequencing was by immunoSEQ multiplex PCR. The sample consists of about 350,000 clones, about 90% of them appearing once. Concerning this clone itself: Its cognate antigen is unknown.

Germline lookup yields CDR1 LNHDA and CDR2 SQIVND (reference sequence). Trimming took 4 bases from V and 3 from J; bases not matched to a gene: 2. The CDR3 runs 15 residues. Source: peripheral blood, taken after recovery from COVID-19. The rearrangement links TRBV19 to TRBJ2-1, with 11 bases aligning to TRBD1. This clonotype was obtained from a human donor who had recovered from COVID-19. The chain's CDR3 is CASSTGTGGYNEQFF. The CDR3 DNA follows: TGTGCCAGTAGTACTGGGACAGGGGGCTACAATGAGCAGTTCTTC.